Below are 23 T cell receptor beta chains sequenced from a single sample in a study of yellow fever vaccine responses in identical twins. MiXCR, applied by TCRdb to the RT-PCR reads, yields one record per CDR3 protein. The sample lists approximately 2,200 distinct CDR3 sequences; roughly 30% were seen once. The material was T cells from blood (PBMCs), unsorted or a sorted subset (not recorded which), obtained before or after yellow fever vaccination (not recorded which). These receptors originate from a woman younger than 30 who received the yellow fever vaccine.

In this sample, this clonotype turned up a few times. The V and J genes are TRBV3-1 and TRBJ2-7; D gene unclear. With 2 bases removed from V and 3 bases from J, the gap between germline ends came to 2 bases. Germline assignment: CDR1 LGHDT and CDR2 YNNKEL (reference sequence). The CDR3 totals 11 residues. The CDR3 reads CASSQNYEQYF. CDR3 coding DNA: TGTGCCAGCAGCCAAAACTACGAGCAGTACTTC.

This clonotype was observed a handful of times. The chain is built from TRBV7-6 and TRBJ1-6; D not certain. The CDR3 is made up of 14 amino acids. Germline assignment: CDR1 SGHVS and CDR2 FNYEAQ. Trimming removed 2 bases from V and 5 bases from J, with 7 bases in between. The CDR3 sequence is CASSLSVHNSPLHF. CDR3 nucleotide sequence: TGTGCCAGCAGCTTAAGTGTCCATAATTCACCCCTCCACTTT.

The CDR3 spells CASSLGRTQGNTEAFF. CDR3 in DNA: TGTGCCAGCAGTTTAGGGAGAACCCAAGGGAACACTGAAGCTTTCTTT. The rearrangement links TRBV12-3 or TRBV12-4 to TRBJ1-1; no definite D call. Trimming shortened V by 1 base and J by 1 base, and 13 bases separated the two germline ends. The CDR3 covers 16 residues.

The J gene is TRBJ1-5, the V gene TRBV30; D is unresolved. Trimming cost V 2 bases and J 3 bases, with 11 bases left between them. CDR1 GTSNPN and CDR2 SVGIG come from the germline V gene (reference sequence). The CDR3 spans 14 residues. The CDR3 here is CAWSFGGNNQPQHF. The DNA of the CDR3 is TGTGCCTGGAGTTTCGGAGGGAACAATCAGCCCCAGCATTTT.

V usage is TRBV5-4 and J usage is TRBJ2-3, with 9 nucleotides matching TRBD2. The CDR3 is made up of 16 amino acids. The trim removed 0 bases at V and 2 bases at J, leaving 4 bases unmatched. Germline V gene lookup returns CDR1 SGHNT and CDR2 YYREEE (reference sequence). CDR3 sequence (DNA): TGTGCCAGCAGCTTGGAACTAGCGGGCTACACAGATACGCAGTATTTT. As protein: CASSLELAGYTDTQYF.

A few counts support this clonotype. This chain joins TRBV11-3 and TRBJ2-2, with no clear D. There are 14 residues in the CDR3. Trimming took 3 bases from V and 6 from J, leaving 11 bases between them. CDR1 is SGHNT and CDR2 is YENEEA in the germline V gene. CDR3 amino acids: CASSFVGRSGELFF. CDR3 coding DNA: TGTGCCAGCAGCTTCGTGGGTCGTTCCGGGGAGCTGTTTTTT.

The rearrangement uses TRBV18 and TRBJ2-1; unclear D gene. The CDR3 covers 13 residues. Germline assignment: CDR1 KGHSH and CDR2 LQKENI. Between the trimmed V and J ends, which lost 3 bases and 7 bases, there was a span of 10 bases. The CDR3 protein is CASSPISGNEQFF. The CDR3 DNA reads TGTGCCAGCTCACCGATTTCCGGGAATGAGCAGTTCTTC.

The chain employs TRBV10-3 and TRBJ2-7; 15 bases align to TRBD2. V was clipped by 2 bases and J by 2 bases; unmatched bases: 1. This CDR3 has 16 residues. Germline V gives CDR1 ENHRY, CDR2 SYGVKD. The CDR3, as DNA: TGTGCCATCAGTGAGGGGACTAGCGGGGGGCCCTACGAGCAGTACTTC. This gives the protein CAISEGTSGGPYEQYF.

This clonotype was counted only a few times. J is TRBJ2-1 and V is TRBV6-2 or TRBV6-3; 7 bases match TRBD2. V gave up 3 bases and J gave up 5 bases; unmatched junction bases: 7. The germline V gene encodes CDR1 MNHEY and CDR2 SVGEGT. This CDR3 has 15 amino acids. The CDR3 bases are TGTGCCAGCAGTTATCTAGCGGAACAGAACAATGAGCAGTTCTTC. Translation: CASSYLAEQNNEQFF.

This clonotype has only a few counts. The chain recombines TRBV13 with TRBJ2-5; 10 nucleotides align to TRBD2. Germline values: CDR1 PRHDT, CDR2 FYEKMQ (reference sequence). V was clipped by 10 bases and J by 1 base; unmatched bases: 6. The CDR3 is 14 residues long. The CDR3 region is CATPRTSGQETQYF. CDR3 nucleotide sequence: TGTGCCACCCCTCGGACTAGCGGCCAAGAGACCCAGTACTTC.

The chain carries TRBV5-1 and TRBJ2-7; D gene ambiguous. The V gene lost 0 bases and the J gene lost 2 bases, with 15 bases spanning the gap. The CDR3 spans 16 residues. CDR1 SGHRS and CDR2 YFSETQ come from the germline V gene. DNA for the CDR3: TGCGCCAGCAGCTTGGACCCCCACCGGAATCCCTACGAGCAGTACTTC. Protein product: CASSLDPHRNPYEQYF.

V is TRBV7-2 and J is TRBJ2-7; D is unresolved. The germline CDR1 and CDR2 sequences are SGHTA and FQGNSA. The CDR3 runs to 15 residues. Trimming removed 0 bases at V and 0 bases at J, with 9 bases between. CDR3 in DNA: TGTGCCAGCAGCTTAGCTGACACGAGCTCCTACGAGCAGTACTTC. Translating it yields CASSLADTSSYEQYF.

The sample holds a few counts of this clonotype. The chain is built from TRBV19 and TRBJ2-3, with D possibly TRBD2 on 5 matching bases. V shed 3 bases and J shed 5 bases, with 6 bases lying between them. This CDR3 has 12 amino acids. The V gene's germline CDR1 is LNHDA and CDR2 SQIVND (reference sequence). The CDR3: CASSIGIDTQYF. For the CDR3, the DNA is TGTGCCAGTAGTATCGGGATAGATACGCAGTATTTT.

The chain recombines TRBV11-1 with TRBJ2-1; TRBD2 matches 11 bases. Germline V gene data show CDR1 as SGHAT and CDR2 as FQDESV (reference sequence). The CDR3 extends over 17 amino acids. After removal of 4 bases from V and 4 bases from J, the junction contained 9 bases not matched to a gene. In DNA, the CDR3 is TGTGCCAGCAGCTCCCCCGGGACTAGCGGTTTTTACAATGAGCAGTTCTTC. It specifies CASSSPGTSGFYNEQFF.

This chain joins TRBV11-3 and TRBJ2-7; D call uncertain. Germline V gene data show CDR1 as SGHNT and CDR2 as YENEEA. The CDR3 contains 12 residues. V lost 2 bases to trimming and J lost 6 bases, with 8 bases between them. The CDR3 region is CASSLFFGEQYF. The CDR3 coding sequence is TGTGCCAGCAGCTTATTTTTTGGCGAGCAGTACTTC.

CDR3 nucleotide sequence: TGTGCCAGCAGCTTAGTGACTAGCGGGAGTAAAACAGATACGCAGTATTTT. It yields the protein CASSLVTSGSKTDTQYF. The gene calls are TRBV7-6 and TRBJ2-3; 12 bases align to TRBD2. V dropped 1 base and J dropped 3; count of bases not matched to a gene: 5. The CDR3 consists of 17 residues. Germline lookup yields CDR1 SGHVS and CDR2 FNYEAQ.

This clonotype came up a few times. For the CDR3, the DNA is TGTGCCAGCAGCTTCGGTGCGGGAGTTGAGGAGCAGTTCTTC. Its translation is CASSFGAGVEEQFF. The chain recombines TRBV11-2 with TRBJ2-1; 7 positions match TRBD2. This CDR3 region has 14 residues. Trimming removed 3 bases from V and 10 bases from J; junction bases left unmatched: 9. Germline CDR1 reads SGHAT; CDR2 reads FQNNGV. The full variable domain, in which reference TRBV11-2 and TRBJ2-1 provide the parts outside the CDR3, is EAGVAQSPRYKIIEKRQSVAFWCNPISGHATLYWYQQILGQGPKLLIQFQNNGVVDDSQLPKDRFSAERLKGVDSTLKIQPAKLEDSAVYLCASSFGAGVEEQFFGPGTRLTVL.

This chain links TRBV10-1 with TRBJ2-6; D is undetermined. The CDR3 has 15 amino acids. V lost 5 bases to trimming and J lost 2 bases, with 10 bases between them. Germline V gene lookup returns CDR1 WNHNN and CDR2 SYGVQD (reference sequence). The CDR3 sequence is CASSQQTTGANVLTF. In DNA, the CDR3 is TGCGCCAGCAGTCAACAGACGACTGGGGCCAACGTCCTGACTTTC.

The gene calls are TRBV10-3 and TRBJ2-7, with D perhaps TRBD2 (5 bases). Germline CDR1 is ENHRY and CDR2 is SYGVKD. Deletions cut 7 bases from V and 3 bases from J, with 13 bases between. This CDR3 contains 13 residues. CDR3 region: CAIKRDLFYEQYF. CDR3 DNA sequence: TGTGCCATCAAGAGGGATTTATTCTACGAGCAGTACTTC.

The V gene is TRBV29-1, the J gene TRBJ2-3; perhaps D is TRBD1 or TRBD2 (5 bases each). Germline V lookup: CDR1 SQVTM, CDR2 ANQGSEA. CDR3 length: 11 residues. V lost 6 bases, J lost 6 bases, and 10 bases lay in between. The CDR3 nucleotides are TGCAGCGTCGTTGGGACGGATACGCAGTATTTT. This sequence encodes CSVVGTDTQYF.

The chain is built from TRBV3-1 and TRBJ2-6; D unclear. The CDR3 sequence is 15 residues long. Trimming pared 4 bases from V and 0 bases from J, leaving 7 bases between. CDR1 LGHDT and CDR2 YNNKEL come from the germline V gene (reference sequence). DNA of the CDR3: TGTGCCAGCAGCCTCTTAAGCTCTGGGGCCAACGTCCTGACTTTC. This gives the protein CASSLLSSGANVLTF. The full variable domain, rest sourced from reference TRBV3-1 and TRBJ2-6, is DTAVSQTPKYLVTQMGNDKSIKCEQNLGHDTMYWYKQDSKKFLKIMFSYNNKELIINETVPNRFSPKSPDKAHLNLHINSLELGDSAVYFCASSLLSSGANVLTFGAGSRLTVL.

The chain uses TRBV6-1 and TRBJ1-5; D possibly corresponds to TRBD1 (5 bases). The germline gives CDR1 MNHNS, CDR2 SASEGT. V was clipped by 5 bases and J by 3 bases, with 11 bases between them. CDR3 length equals 14 residues. The CDR3 region is CASSPQGNNQPQHF. CDR3 coding DNA: TGTGCCAGCAGTCCCCAGGGAAACAATCAGCCCCAGCATTTT.

This clonotype was observed a few times. This chain links TRBV6-1 with TRBJ2-7, with 10 bases lining up with TRBD2. Germline assignment: CDR1 MNHNS and CDR2 SASEGT. This CDR3 has 14 amino acids. V shed 6 bases, J shed 4 bases, and the junction held 6 bases outside the gene matches. The CDR3 sequence: CASRNSGRPYEQYF. CDR3 coding DNA: TGTGCCAGCAGAAATAGCGGGAGGCCGTACGAGCAGTACTTC.